This T cell receptor beta chain was recorded in a study of blood T cell repertoires in COVID-19. Across the whole study: The United States, Italy and Spain supplied acute and convalescent COVID-19 samples.

TCRdb's copy holds only in-frame clones and misses some; the assay was immunoSEQ multiplex PCR. The top ten hold 1.8% of the sample, which has 200,000 to 250,000 clones, 84% seen once. Trimming cost V 2 bases and J 10 bases, with 20 bases left between them. The CDR3 has 15 residues. The germline V gene has CDR1 SGHVS and CDR2 FNYEAQ. In assigning cohorts, the study relied on participant-reported clinical history. The chain carries TRBV7-6 and TRBJ1-1; a weak D match, TRBD1 (5 bases). This receptor was taken from a man between 60 and 75 years old who had recovered from COVID-19. The sequencing input was PBMCs or T cells enriched from blood (not recorded which). CDR3 loop: CASSLFDIYQGPAFF. As DNA, the CDR3 is TGTGCCAGCAGCTTATTCGACATCTATCAGGGTCCAGCTTTCTTT.